This T cell receptor (beta chain) derives from a study of cytomegalovirus exposure and HLA in healthy donors. Points on this clone: Its antigen is unknown.

The PCR made use of 60 Vbeta and 13 Jbeta primers. Data came from immunoSEQ multiplex PCR; TCRdb stores just in-frame clones and leaves some out. The table records roughly 86,000 clones, approximately 66% of them present only once. Study-wide results and caveats: Most observed TCR sequences were rare, whereas some public TCRs were detected in many donors. The listing of roughly 160 TCR beta chains classed them as cytomegalovirus-associated.

The TCR was taken from a man aged 25 to 40 in good health and CMV-seronegative. Input material: PBMCs.

CDR3 in amino acids: CASSRGLPNQPQHF. CDR3 sequence (DNA): TGTGCCAGCAGCCGAGGACTGCCCAATCAGCCCCAGCATTTT. V and J are TRBV7-9 and TRBJ1-5; D is unclear. The CDR3 runs 14 residues. The ends were cut back, 5 bases at V and 3 bases at J, with 11 bases in the middle. Per the germline V gene, CDR1 is SEHNR and CDR2 is FQNEAQ (reference sequence).